This TCR beta chain originates from a study of identical twins. From germline, CDR1 is DFQATT and CDR2 SNEGSKA (reference sequence). This CDR3 comprises 12 residues. One entry per CDR3 protein, called by TCRdb with MiXCR from the 5' RACE reads. The data contain hundreds of thousands of distinct CDR3 sequences, around 6% of them singletons. Study-level points and caveats: Cord blood's abundant beta clonotypes had fewer insertions, unlike memory repertoires.

This clonotype appeared many times. Its antigen is not known. Sequence at one end of the junction differs from germline and may be a read error. This receptor was identified in a man aged 18 to 29 in good health. The sample consisted of naive T cells sorted from blood. The chain couples TRBV20-1 to TRBJ2-1, with a tentative D call TRBD2 (6 bases). The CDR3 protein is CSAKMGLHEKFF. CDR3 nucleotides: TGCAGTGCTAAAATGGGACTCCATGAGAAGTTCTTC.